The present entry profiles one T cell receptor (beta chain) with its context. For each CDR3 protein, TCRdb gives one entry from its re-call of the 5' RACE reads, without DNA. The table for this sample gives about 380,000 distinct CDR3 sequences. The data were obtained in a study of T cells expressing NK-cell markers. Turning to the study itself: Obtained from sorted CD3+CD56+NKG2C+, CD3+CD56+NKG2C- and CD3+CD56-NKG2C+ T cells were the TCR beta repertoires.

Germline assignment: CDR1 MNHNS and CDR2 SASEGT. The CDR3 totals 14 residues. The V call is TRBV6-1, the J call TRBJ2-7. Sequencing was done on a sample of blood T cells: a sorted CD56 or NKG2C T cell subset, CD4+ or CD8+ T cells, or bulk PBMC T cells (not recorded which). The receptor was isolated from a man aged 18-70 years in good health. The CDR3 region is CASSEEGAFYEQYF.